This TCR beta chain comes out of a study of cytomegalovirus exposure and HLA in healthy donors. This CDR3 spans 12 amino acids. Germline assignment: CDR1 PRHDT and CDR2 FYEKMQ (reference sequence). About this clone itself: No antigen is known for it. The junction differs from germline at one of its ends, possibly a read error.

Study-wide findings and caveats: Later, TCR association rates were found to vary by HLA locus, highest for DRB1 and lowest for HLA-C. Common viral pathogens (according to a later analysis) appeared linked to several of the most significant clusters.

Nominally healthy donors were sampled, though unrecorded immune exposures were likely. Primers included in the PCR were 60 Vbeta and 13 Jbeta primers. The table came from immunoSEQ multiplex PCR; TCRdb's copy has only in-frame clones and leaves some out. Here the sample spans 150,000 or so clones, approximately 82% being singletons. The V and J genes are TRBV13 and TRBJ1-3, with D perhaps matching TRBD1 (6 bases). The specimen was PBMCs. The receptor comes from a young man in good health and CMV-seropositive. CDR3 coding DNA: TGTGCCAGCAGCTTAGGCCAGGGGTTAAGGCTGTTT. This gives the protein CASSLGQGLRLF.